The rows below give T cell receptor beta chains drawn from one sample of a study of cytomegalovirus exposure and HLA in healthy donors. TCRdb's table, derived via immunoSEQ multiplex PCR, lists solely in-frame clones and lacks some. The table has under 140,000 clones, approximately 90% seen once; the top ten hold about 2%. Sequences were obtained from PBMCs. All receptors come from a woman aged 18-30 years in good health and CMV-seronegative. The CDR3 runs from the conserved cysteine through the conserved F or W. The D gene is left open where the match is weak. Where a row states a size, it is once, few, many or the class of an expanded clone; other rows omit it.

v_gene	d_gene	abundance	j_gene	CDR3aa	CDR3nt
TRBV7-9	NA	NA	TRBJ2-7	CASSPPPVYEQYF	TGTGCCAGCAGCCCTCCCCCGGTCTACGAGCAGTACTTC
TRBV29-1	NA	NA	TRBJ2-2	CSVRGEGPGELFF	TGCAGCGTGAGGGGGGAGGGTCCCGGGGAGCTGTTTTTT
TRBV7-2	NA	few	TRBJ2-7	CASKGPGDEQYF	TGTGCCAGCAAGGGCCCCGGGGACGAGCAGTACTTC
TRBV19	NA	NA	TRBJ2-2	CASSERGTANTGELFF	TGTGCCAGTAGTGAGCGGGGGACAGCCAACACCGGGGAGCTGTTTTTT
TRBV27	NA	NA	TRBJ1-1	CASSSYLGTEAFF	TGTGCCAGCAGCTCTTATCTCGGTACTGAAGCTTTCTTT
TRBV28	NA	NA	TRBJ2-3	CASRKREDTQYF	TGTGCCAGCAGAAAAAGGGAGGATACGCAGTATTTT
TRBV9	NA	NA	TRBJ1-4	CASSDFLGQLFF	TGTGCCAGCAGCGACTTTTTGGGGCAACTGTTTTTT
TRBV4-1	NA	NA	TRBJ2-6	CASSQGQLFSGANVLTF	TGCGCCAGCAGCCAGGGACAATTGTTCTCTGGGGCCAACGTCCTGACTTTC
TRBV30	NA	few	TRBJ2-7	CAWNLQGTEQYF	TGTGCCTGGAACTTACAGGGAACCGAGCAGTACTTC
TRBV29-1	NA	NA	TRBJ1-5	CMRQGGQPQHF	TGTATGAGGCAGGGCGGTCAGCCCCAGCATTTT
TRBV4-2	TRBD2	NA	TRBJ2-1	CASSQDRSGGYNEQFF	TGTGCCAGCAGCCAAGATAGGAGCGGGGGATACAATGAGCAGTTCTTC
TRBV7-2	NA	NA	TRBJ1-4	CASSYPPVRGSEKLFF	TGTGCCAGCAGCTATCCACCGGTCAGGGGTAGCGAAAAACTGTTTTTT
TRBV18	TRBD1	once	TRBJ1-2	CASSPTGVLFGYTF	TGTGCCAGCTCACCGACAGGGGTGTTATTTGGCTACACCTTC
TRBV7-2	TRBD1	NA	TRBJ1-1	CASSSTGQVNTEAFF	TGTGCCAGCAGCTCCACCGGACAGGTTAACACTGAAGCTTTCTTT
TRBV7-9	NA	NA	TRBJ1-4	CASSLVGTYDEKLFF	TGTGCCAGCAGCTTGGTAGGGACATATGATGAAAAACTGTTTTTT
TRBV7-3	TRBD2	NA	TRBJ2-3	CASSLGRGSTDTQYF	TGTGCCAGCAGCTTAGGGAGGGGAAGCACAGATACGCAGTATTTT
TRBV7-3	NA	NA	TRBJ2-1	CASSQTDGTASLFF	TGTGCCAGCAGCCAAACGGACGGGACTGCCAGCCTGTTCTTC
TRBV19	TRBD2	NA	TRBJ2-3	CASSTSAGVYTDTQYF	TGTGCCAGTAGTACGTCAGCGGGGGTCTACACAGATACGCAGTATTTT
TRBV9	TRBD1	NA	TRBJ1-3	CASSSQGGGNTIYF	TGTGCCAGCAGCTCCCAGGGGGGAGGAAACACCATATATTTT
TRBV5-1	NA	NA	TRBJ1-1	CASRWIEGEAFF	TGCGCCAGCAGGTGGATAGAGGGTGAAGCTTTCTTT
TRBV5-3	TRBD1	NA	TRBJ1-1	CARSPTTGLVRTNTEAFF	TGTGCCAGAAGCCCGACGACAGGGTTGGTTAGAACGAACACTGAAGCTTTCTTT
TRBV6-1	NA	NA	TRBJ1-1	CASEESNTEAFF	TGTGCCAGCGAAGAGTCGAACACTGAAGCTTTCTTT
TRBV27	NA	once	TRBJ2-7	CASSLSPGHSYEQYF	TGTGCCAGCAGTTTATCCCCGGGTCACTCCTACGAGCAGTACTTC
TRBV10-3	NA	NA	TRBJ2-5	CAISESAGQETQYF	TGTGCCATCAGTGAGTCGGCGGGACAAGAGACCCAGTACTTC
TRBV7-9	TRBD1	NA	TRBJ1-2	CASSDRQGIIYGYTF	TGTGCCAGCAGCGACCGACAGGGCATAATCTATGGCTACACCTTC
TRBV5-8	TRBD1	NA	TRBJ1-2	CASRVPGGGDPIYGYTF	TGTGCCAGCAGGGTTCCCGGAGGGGGCGATCCTATCTATGGCTACACCTTC
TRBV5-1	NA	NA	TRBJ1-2	CASSPGTSSYGYTF	TGCGCCAGCAGCCCCGGGACTTCCAGCTATGGCTACACCTTC
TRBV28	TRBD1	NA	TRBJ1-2	CASSPGTGSYGYTF	TGTGCCAGCAGTCCCGGGACAGGCAGCTATGGCTACACCTTC
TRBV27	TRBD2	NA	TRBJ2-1	CASRSISLAGSQVLSYNEQFF	TGTGCCAGCAGGTCAATTTCCTTAGCGGGTTCGCAAGTCCTCTCCTACAATGAGCAGTTCTTC
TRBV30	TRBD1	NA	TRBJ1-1	CAWSQHRGAEAFF	TGTGCCTGGAGCCAGCACAGGGGAGCTGAAGCTTTCTTT
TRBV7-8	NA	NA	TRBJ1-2	CASSPRGADYGYTF	TGTGCCAGCAGCCCTCGGGGGGCGGACTATGGCTACACCTTC
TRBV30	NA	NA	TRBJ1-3	CAWSVQGSSGNTIYF	TGTGCCTGGAGTGTACAGGGTTCTTCTGGAAACACCATATATTTT
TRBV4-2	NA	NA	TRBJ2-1	CASSHQISGSYNEQFF	TGTGCCAGCAGCCATCAGATTAGCGGTTCCTACAATGAGCAGTTCTTC
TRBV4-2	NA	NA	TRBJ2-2	CASSRQSRETTGELFF	TGTGCCAGCAGCCGACAATCGAGGGAGACCACCGGGGAGCTGTTTTTT
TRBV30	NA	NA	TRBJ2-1	CAWTAEGIYNEQFF	TGTGCCTGGACCGCGGAGGGTATATACAATGAGCAGTTCTTC
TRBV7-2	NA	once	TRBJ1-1	CASSIGVNTEAFF	TGTGCCAGCAGCATAGGAGTGAACACTGAAGCTTTCTTT
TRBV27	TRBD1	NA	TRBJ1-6	CASSTLDRAGVSPLHF	TGTGCCAGCAGTACCCTGGACAGGGCCGGGGTCTCACCCCTCCACTTT
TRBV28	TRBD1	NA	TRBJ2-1	CASFGRGTGYEQFF	TGTGCCAGCTTTGGTAGGGGGACAGGGTATGAGCAGTTCTTC
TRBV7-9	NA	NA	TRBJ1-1	CASSSYTEAFF	TGTGCCAGCAGCTCGTACACTGAAGCTTTCTTT
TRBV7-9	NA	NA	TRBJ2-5	CASSLVAGVGETQYF	TGTGCCAGCAGCTTAGTGGCAGGGGTAGGAGAGACCCAGTACTTC
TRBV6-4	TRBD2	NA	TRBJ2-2	CASSELAGGRTGELFF	TGTGCCAGCAGTGAGCTAGCGGGAGGGCGGACCGGGGAGCTGTTTTTT
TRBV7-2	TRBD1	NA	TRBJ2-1	CASSPRQGTYNEQFF	TGTGCCAGCAGCCCTCGACAGGGAACTTACAATGAGCAGTTCTTC
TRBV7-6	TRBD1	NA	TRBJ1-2	CASSLVAGGSSYGYTF	TGTGCCAGCAGCTTAGTAGCAGGGGGGAGTAGCTATGGCTACACCTTC
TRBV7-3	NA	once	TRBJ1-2	CASSLTGRDNYGYTF	TGTGCCAGCAGTTTGACAGGCCGGGACAACTATGGCTACACCTTC
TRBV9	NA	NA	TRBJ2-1	CASSDGGALDNEQFF	TGTGCCAGCAGCGATGGGGGGGCCCTGGACAATGAGCAGTTCTTC
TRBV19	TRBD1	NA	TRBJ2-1	CASRWRGTGERNEQFF	TGTGCCAGTAGATGGAGAGGGACAGGGGAAAGGAATGAGCAGTTCTTC
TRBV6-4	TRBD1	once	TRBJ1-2	CASSEGGQTSYGYTF	TGTGCCAGCAGTGAGGGGGGACAGACTAGCTATGGCTACACCTTC
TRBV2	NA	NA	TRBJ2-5	CASVRPRGQETQYF	TGTGCCAGCGTCCGACCTCGGGGTCAAGAGACCCAGTACTTC
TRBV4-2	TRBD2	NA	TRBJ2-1	CASSQEGIAGEQFF	TGTGCCAGCAGCCAAGAAGGGATAGCGGGAGAGCAGTTCTTC
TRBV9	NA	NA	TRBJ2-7	CASSDRTFTTPSYEQYF	TGTGCCAGCAGCGATCGAACCTTTACCACTCCTTCCTACGAGCAGTACTTC
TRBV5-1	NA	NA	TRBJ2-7	CASSRRQDSYEQYF	TGCGCCAGCAGCAGACGACAGGACTCCTACGAGCAGTACTTC
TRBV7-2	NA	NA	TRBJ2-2	CASSLDRTTLNTGELFF	TGTGCCAGCAGCTTAGACAGGACAACCCTGAACACCGGGGAGCTGTTTTTT